This T cell receptor (beta chain) emerged from a study of cytomegalovirus exposure and HLA in healthy donors. General study results and limits: Previously analyzed data showed that most TCR beta V segments were productive at a frequency of about 90% or about 30%. TCR beta chains numbering some 160 were designated cytomegalovirus-associated. Rarity held for most TCR sequences, but there were some public TCRs that occurred in many donors.

Of note for this clone: The antigen remains undetermined.

PCR was performed using 60 Vbeta and 13 Jbeta primers. The authors' processing: The authors later counted about 80 million unique TCR beta chains, 9.5 million to 11 million of them shared. Assay used: immunoSEQ multiplex PCR; TCRdb lists only in-frame clones, some missing. V and J calls and clone size are given by that table; D and trimming were obtained from the DNA. In all, the sample yields approximately 110,000 clones. There are 15 residues in the CDR3. Germline loops: CDR1 LGHNA, CDR2 YSLEER. V shed 0 bases and J shed 2 bases, with 11 bases lying between them. This receptor was identified in a man aged 50 to 60 in good health and CMV-seronegative. The sequenced sample was PBMCs. The chain joins TRBV4-3 to TRBJ2-7; possibly TRBD2 for D (5 bases). The CDR3 region has the DNA TGCGCCAGCAGCCAAGACGCTGGGAGCGCCTACGAGCAGTACTTC. Encoded protein: CASSQDAGSAYEQYF.